This T cell receptor beta chain was captured in a study of T cells after yellow fever vaccination. Study as a whole: It was SMART-Seq v4 Ultra Low Input that prepared the fractions with low cell numbers.

Details on this clonotype: What it binds is unknown.

Study conclusions and caveats: Though it reached lower strength, the secondary response hit its peak faster, day 5 versus 15. Post-booster repertoires again held most primary-vaccination clones (roughly 96% CD4, approximately 90% CD8).

The TCR cDNA carried a universal primer site and UMIs from 5'RACE template switching. MiXCR was run by TCRdb on the 5' RACE reads, yielding one entry per CDR3 protein. The data contain 310,000 or so distinct CDR3 sequences, approximately 3.9% of them singletons. Sequenced material: PBMCs, taken on the day of the yellow fever booster vaccination. The sequence was obtained from a man aged 18-30 years who received the YFV17D yellow fever vaccine.

CDR3 nucleotide sequence: TGTGCCAGCAGTTTGGGGTGGCGGGGGGGCCACCGAGAGCAGTTCTTC. Its protein product is CASSLGWRGGHREQFF. The V call is TRBV6-5, the J call TRBJ2-1, with 9 positions matching TRBD2. The CDR3 has 16 amino acids. Germline values: CDR1 MNHEY, CDR2 SVGAGI. Trimming took 4 bases from V and 10 from J; bases not matched to a gene: 14.